A selection of T cell receptor beta chains follows, all from one sample in a study of cytomegalovirus exposure and HLA in healthy donors. The assay was immunoSEQ multiplex PCR, and TCRdb's table has in-frame clones only and misses some. The sample lists fewer than 200,000 clones, 82% occurring once. The source material was PBMCs. Receptor source: a male donor in good health and CMV-seronegative. The CDR3 runs from the conserved cysteine through the conserved F or W. A D gene is named only where the DNA matches it firmly. Clone size, where shown, is once, few, many, or a class for clones that have expanded.

j_gene: TRBJ1-4; v_gene: TRBV19; d_gene: -; abundance: -; CDR3nt: TGTGCCAGTAGTCACCGAAGGGGTGAAAAACTGTTTTTT; CDR3aa: CASSHRRGEKLFF
j_gene: TRBJ2-3; v_gene: TRBV7-3; d_gene: TRBD1; abundance: few; CDR3nt: TGTGCCAGCAGCTTGGACAGGGTGATGGATACGCAGTATTTT; CDR3aa: CASSLDRVMDTQYF
j_gene: TRBJ2-5; v_gene: TRBV9; d_gene: TRBD2; abundance: -; CDR3nt: TGTGCCAGCAGCGTAGTGGGAGGGGTCCAAGAGACCCAGTACTTC; CDR3aa: CASSVVGGVQETQYF
j_gene: TRBJ2-2; v_gene: TRBV4-3; d_gene: -; abundance: -; CDR3nt: TGCGCCAGCAGCCAAGATGTGGAGACCGGGGGGACATGGAACACCGGGGAGCTGTTTTTT; CDR3aa: CASSQDVETGGTWNTGELFF
j_gene: TRBJ2-1; v_gene: TRBV4-2; d_gene: -; abundance: -; CDR3nt: TGTGCCAGCAGCCATGGTTTGGGGGCCCTCGCCCAAGCCTACAATGAGCAGTTCTTC; CDR3aa: CASSHGLGALAQAYNEQFF
j_gene: TRBJ1-5; v_gene: TRBV6-4; d_gene: -; abundance: -; CDR3nt: TGTGCCAGCAGCGGAGGAGGGTGGGGTTTTCAGCCCCAGCATTTT; CDR3aa: CASSGGGWGFQPQHF
j_gene: TRBJ2-3; v_gene: TRBV5-8; d_gene: TRBD1; abundance: -; CDR3nt: TGTGCCAGCAGCCATGACAGGGGAGAAACAGATACGCAGTATTTT; CDR3aa: CASSHDRGETDTQYF
j_gene: TRBJ2-5; v_gene: TRBV7-2; d_gene: -; abundance: -; CDR3nt: TGTGCCAGCAGCTTAATCGTCCACCCGGGAGAGACCCAGTACTTC; CDR3aa: CASSLIVHPGETQYF
j_gene: TRBJ2-3; v_gene: TRBV19; d_gene: TRBD2; abundance: -; CDR3nt: TGTGCCAGTAGTCCTTCTCAACTAGCGGGGGGCCGAGATACGCAGTATTTT; CDR3aa: CASSPSQLAGGRDTQYF
j_gene: TRBJ1-4; v_gene: TRBV6-1; d_gene: -; abundance: -; CDR3nt: TGTGCCAGCAGTGAACAGTTCAGGGAAAAACTGTTTTTT; CDR3aa: CASSEQFREKLFF
j_gene: TRBJ1-1; v_gene: TRBV28; d_gene: TRBD1; abundance: -; CDR3nt: TGTGCCAGCAGTTTAATAGGACAGGGGGGGTACACTGAAGCTTTCTTT; CDR3aa: CASSLIGQGGYTEAFF
j_gene: TRBJ2-5; v_gene: TRBV7-3; d_gene: TRBD2; abundance: -; CDR3nt: TGTGCCAGCAGCCCTGCCGGGACTAGGATCCAAGAGACCCAGTACTTC; CDR3aa: CASSPAGTRIQETQYF
j_gene: TRBJ2-1; v_gene: TRBV27; d_gene: TRBD2; abundance: -; CDR3nt: TGTGCCAGCAGTCCCCAAGGACTAGCGGGAGGTGAGCAGTTCTTC; CDR3aa: CASSPQGLAGGEQFF
j_gene: TRBJ2-7; v_gene: TRBV6-6; d_gene: -; abundance: few; CDR3nt: TGTGCCAGCAGTTACTCGGACAGTTCCTACGAGCAGTACTTC; CDR3aa: CASSYSDSSYEQYF
j_gene: TRBJ2-7; v_gene: TRBV4-2; d_gene: TRBD2; abundance: -; CDR3nt: TGTGCCAGCAGCCAAGTTTCAACTAGCGGCTCCTACGAGCAGTACTTC; CDR3aa: CASSQVSTSGSYEQYF